A single T cell receptor (beta chain) is shown here with its context. The data stem from a study of blood T cell repertoires in COVID-19. At the level of the study: Acute and convalescent COVID-19 samples came from the United States, Italy and Spain.

This CDR3 comprises 15 residues. Germline V gives CDR1 SGHAT, CDR2 FQDESV (reference sequence). The ends were cut back, 10 bases at V and 3 bases at J, with 19 bases in the middle. The repertoire was sequenced with immunoSEQ multiplex PCR; TCRdb's copy has only in-frame clones and lacks some. The table has about 360,000 clones, 75% to 90% seen once. Sequenced: peripheral blood. The source is a woman between 55 and 75 years old with COVID-19, enrolled during active disease. This chain uses TRBV11-1 with TRBJ2-1; a weak D match, TRBD2 (7 bases). CDR3 loop: CATRGGDTVYNEQFF. CDR3 DNA sequence: TGTGCCACCAGAGGGGGGGACACCGTCTACAATGAGCAGTTCTTC.